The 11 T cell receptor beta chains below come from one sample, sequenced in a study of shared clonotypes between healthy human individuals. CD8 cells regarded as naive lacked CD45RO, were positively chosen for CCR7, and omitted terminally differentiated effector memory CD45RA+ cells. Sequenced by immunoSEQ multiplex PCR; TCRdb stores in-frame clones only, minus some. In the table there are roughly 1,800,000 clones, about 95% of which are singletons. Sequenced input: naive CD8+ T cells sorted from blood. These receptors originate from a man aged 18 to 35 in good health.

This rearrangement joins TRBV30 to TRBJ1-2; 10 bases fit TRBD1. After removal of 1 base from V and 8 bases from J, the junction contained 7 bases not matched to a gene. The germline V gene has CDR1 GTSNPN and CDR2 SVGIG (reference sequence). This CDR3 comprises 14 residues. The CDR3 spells CAWSEHGTGVGYTF. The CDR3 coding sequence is TGTGCCTGGAGTGAACACGGGACAGGGGTCGGCTACACCTTC.

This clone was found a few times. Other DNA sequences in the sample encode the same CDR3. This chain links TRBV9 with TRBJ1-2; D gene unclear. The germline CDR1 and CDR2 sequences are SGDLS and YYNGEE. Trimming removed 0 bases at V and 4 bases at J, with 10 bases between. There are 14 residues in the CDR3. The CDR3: CASSVGGSSYGYTF. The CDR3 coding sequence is TGTGCCAGCAGCGTAGGTGGCTCGAGCTATGGCTACACCTTC.

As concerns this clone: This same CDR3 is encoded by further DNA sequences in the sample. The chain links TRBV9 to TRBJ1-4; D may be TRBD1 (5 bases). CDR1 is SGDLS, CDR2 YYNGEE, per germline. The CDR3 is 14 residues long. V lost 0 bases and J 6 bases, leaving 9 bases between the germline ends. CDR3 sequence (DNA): TGTGCCAGCAGCGTAGGAGGGGAAGATGAAAAACTGTTTTTT. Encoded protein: CASSVGGEDEKLFF.

DNA for the CDR3: TGTGCCAGCAGCACCGGGGCGTCAGGGGACACTGAAGCTTTCTTT. Protein sequence: CASSTGASGDTEAFF. The chain employs TRBV9 and TRBJ1-1; D perhaps matches TRBD1 (6 bases). The CDR3 is 15 residues long. Trimming cost V 4 bases and J 3 bases, with 16 bases left between them. CDR1 and CDR2 from the germline V gene are SGDLS and YYNGEE.

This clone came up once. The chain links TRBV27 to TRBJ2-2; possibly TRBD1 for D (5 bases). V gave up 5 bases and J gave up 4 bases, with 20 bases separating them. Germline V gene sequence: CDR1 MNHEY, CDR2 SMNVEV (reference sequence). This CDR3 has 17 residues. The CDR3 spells CASSTVGVSGPTGELFF. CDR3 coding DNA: TGTGCCAGCAGTACCGTAGGGGTATCGGGTCCCACCGGGGAGCTGTTTTTT.

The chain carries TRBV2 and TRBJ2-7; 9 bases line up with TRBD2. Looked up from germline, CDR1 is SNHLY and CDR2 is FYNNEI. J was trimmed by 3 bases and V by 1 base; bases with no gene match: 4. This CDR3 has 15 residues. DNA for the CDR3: TGTGCCAGCAGTGAAGGACTAGCGGAGAGCTACGAGCAGTACTTC. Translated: CASSEGLAESYEQYF.

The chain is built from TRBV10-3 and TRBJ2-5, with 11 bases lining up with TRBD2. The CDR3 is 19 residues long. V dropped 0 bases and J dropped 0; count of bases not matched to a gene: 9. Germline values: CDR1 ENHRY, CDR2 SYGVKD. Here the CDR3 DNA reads TGTGCCATCAGTGAGTCTGGACTAGCGGGCGGAACGTACCAAGAGACCCAGTACTTC. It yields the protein CAISESGLAGGTYQETQYF.

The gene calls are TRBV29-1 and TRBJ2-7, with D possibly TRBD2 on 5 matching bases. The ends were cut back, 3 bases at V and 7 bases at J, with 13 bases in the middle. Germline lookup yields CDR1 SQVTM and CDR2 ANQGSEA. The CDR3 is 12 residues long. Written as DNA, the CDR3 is TGCAGCGTTGATGGGGAGTCGGGGGAGCAGTACTTC. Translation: CSVDGESGEQYF.

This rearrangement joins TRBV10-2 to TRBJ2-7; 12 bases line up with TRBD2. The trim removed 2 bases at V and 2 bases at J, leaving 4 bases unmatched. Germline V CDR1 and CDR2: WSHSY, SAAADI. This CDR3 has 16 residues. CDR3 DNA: TGCGCCAGCAGTGAGCCGAGGACTAGCGGGACCTACGAGCAGTACTTC. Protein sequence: CASSEPRTSGTYEQYF.

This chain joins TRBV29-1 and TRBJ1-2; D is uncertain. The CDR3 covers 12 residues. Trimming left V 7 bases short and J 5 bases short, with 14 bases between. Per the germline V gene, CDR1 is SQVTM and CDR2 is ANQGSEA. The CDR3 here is CSAGGMLYGYTF. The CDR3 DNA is TGCAGCGCTGGCGGGATGCTTTATGGCTACACCTTC.

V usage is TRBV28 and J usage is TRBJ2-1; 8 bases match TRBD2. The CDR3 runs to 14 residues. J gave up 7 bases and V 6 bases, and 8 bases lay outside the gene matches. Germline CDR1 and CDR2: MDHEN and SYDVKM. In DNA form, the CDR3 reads TGTGCCAGCAGCACGGGACTAGGCCTTAATGAGCAGTTCTTC. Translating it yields CASSTGLGLNEQFF.